The 23 T cell receptor beta chains listed next were all sequenced from one sample in a study of T cell changes during pregnancy in multiple sclerosis. Repertoires were generated with immunoSEQ multiplex PCR, while TCRdb's copy carries only in-frame clones and drops some. The sample lists about 23,000 clones, about 86% seen once, with approximately 1.2% in the top ten. Specimen: CD4+ T cells from peripheral blood mononuclear cells, collected in the first trimester of pregnancy. The receptors here all came from a female donor in good health, enrolled as a control in a pregnancy study.

The chain combines TRBV6-5 with TRBJ1-2, with 7 positions matching TRBD1. Trimming at V came to 4 bases and at J to 5 bases, leaving 7 bases not matched to a gene. CDR3 length: 14 residues. CDR1 MNHEY and CDR2 SVGAGI come from the germline V gene. For the CDR3, the DNA is TGTGCCAGCAGTTCAGGGACAGAGCTATATGGCTACACCTTC. This encodes CASSSGTELYGYTF.

The rearrangement uses TRBV21-1 and TRBJ1-5. TRBV21-1 is tagged as a pseudogene. This CDR3 has 13 residues. CDR3 sequence: CASSWGGNQPQHF. CDR3 sequence (DNA): TGTGCCAGCAGCTGGGGGGGCAATCAGCCCCAGCATTTT.

In its sample, this clone was seen once. The genes are TRBV7-3 and TRBJ2-5; D ambiguous. Trimming cost V 5 bases and J 0 bases, with 10 bases left between them. The germline V gene has CDR1 SGHTA and CDR2 FQGTGA. The CDR3 spans 14 residues. CDR3 region: CASSPSPDQETQYF. For the CDR3, the DNA is TGTGCCAGCAGCCCCTCCCCGGACCAAGAGACCCAGTACTTC. Based on the CDR3 plus reference TRBV7-3 and TRBJ2-5, the full variable domain is GAGVSQTPSNKVTEKGKYVELRCDPISGHTALYWYRQSLGQGPEFLIYFQGTGAADDSGLPNDRFFAVRPEGSVSTLKIQRTERGDSAVYLCASSPSPDQETQYFGPGTRLLVL.

The chain carries TRBV6-4 and TRBJ2-1; D not certain. V gave up 5 bases and J gave up 14 bases, with 4 bases separating them. CDR3 length equals 8 residues. The germline gives CDR1 MRHNA, CDR2 SNTAGT. The CDR3 sequence: CASSPEFF. The DNA of the CDR3 is TGTGCCAGCAGTCCAGAGTTCTTC.

This chain uses TRBV9 with TRBJ2-5; a possible D gene is TRBD2 (6 bases). Germline CDR1 reads SGDLS; CDR2 reads YYNGEE. This CDR3 is built from 18 residues. V was cut by 0 bases and J by 2 bases, with 20 bases left in between. This CDR3 reads CASSVATREPPFQETQYF. The CDR3 DNA sequence: TGTGCCAGCAGCGTAGCTACTCGGGAGCCCCCGTTTCAAGAGACCCAGTACTTC.

This rearrangement joins TRBV7-2 to TRBJ2-3, with 7 bases aligning to TRBD2. With V trimmed by 1 base and J by 8 bases, 12 bases remained unmatched. CDR1 and CDR2 (germline): SGHTA, FQGNSA. There are 16 residues in the CDR3. This CDR3 reads CASSLDPSGPLGTQYF. The CDR3 bases are TGTGCCAGCAGCTTAGACCCTAGCGGTCCCCTGGGTACGCAGTATTTT.

The chain joins TRBV19 to TRBJ1-5, with D tentatively TRBD1 (5 bases). Trimming cost V 1 base and J 6 bases, with 16 bases left between them. Germline CDR1 and CDR2: LNHDA and SQIVND (reference sequence). The CDR3 extends over 16 amino acids. CDR3 sequence reads: CASSIGGLLDSQPQHF. In DNA, the CDR3 is TGTGCCAGTAGTATAGGGGGACTCCTGGATAGTCAGCCCCAGCATTTT.

This sequence joins TRBV11-2 and TRBJ2-2; 9 bases match TRBD2. Germline V gene lookup returns CDR1 SGHAT and CDR2 FQNNGV. V dropped 5 bases and J dropped 1; count of bases not matched to a gene: 5. This CDR3 is built from 16 residues. The CDR3 nucleotides are TGTGCCAGCAGCAGGGCTAGCGGGATGAACACCGGGGAGCTGTTTTTT. Its protein product is CASSRASGMNTGELFF. The full variable domain, with the rest looked up from reference TRBV11-2 and TRBJ2-2, is EAGVAQSPRYKIIEKRQSVAFWCNPISGHATLYWYQQILGQGPKLLIQFQNNGVVDDSQLPKDRFSAERLKGVDSTLKIQPAKLEDSAVYLCASSRASGMNTGELFFGEGSRLTVL.

V usage is TRBV7-2 and J usage is TRBJ2-7, with 12 bases lining up with TRBD2. The CDR3 is 16 amino acids. The junction had 5 bases not matched to a gene; V was cut back by 4 bases and J by 1 base. Per germline, CDR1 SGHTA and CDR2 FQGNSA. The CDR3 nucleotides read TGTGCCAGCAGCTCCCGACTAGCGGGGGAGTCCTACGAGCAGTACTTC. Translation: CASSSRLAGESYEQYF.

The chain couples TRBV5-4 to TRBJ1-3, with 10 nucleotides matching TRBD1. With 4 bases clipped from V and 2 bases from J, the junction kept 3 bases outside the gene matches. Germline V gene sequence: CDR1 SGHNT, CDR2 YYREEE (reference sequence). The CDR3 length is 15 residues. CDR3 sequence: CASSTGTGAGNTIYF. The DNA of the CDR3 is TGTGCCAGCAGCACCGGGACAGGGGCTGGAAACACCATATATTTT.

The chain joins TRBV5-6 to TRBJ1-1; D may be TRBD1 (5 bases). Germline V lookup: CDR1 SGHDT, CDR2 YYEEEE. This CDR3 is 15 amino acids long. V gave up 4 bases and J gave up 4 bases, with 17 bases separating them. CDR3 sequence (DNA): TGTGCCAGCAGCCTTGGGGGGGGGACGGTCACTGAAGCTTTCTTT. Protein: CASSLGGGTVTEAFF.

The chain is built from TRBV28 and TRBJ2-5, with TRBD2 identical over 8 bases. CDR1 and CDR2 from the germline V gene are MDHEN and SYDVKM. The trim removed 6 bases at V and 4 bases at J, leaving 4 bases unmatched. The CDR3 runs 13 residues. The CDR3 coding sequence is TGTGCCAGCAGCTCCGGGGGGGTAGAGACCCAGTACTTC. Protein sequence: CASSSGGVETQYF.

The chain recombines TRBV2 with TRBJ1-2; no reliable D call. Looked up from germline, CDR1 is SNHLY and CDR2 is FYNNEI. CDR3 size: 14 residues. Trimming cost V 6 bases and J 0 bases, with 11 bases left between them. This chain's CDR3 is CASRGSRTNYGYTF. In DNA, the CDR3 is TGTGCCAGCAGGGGGAGTAGGACTAACTATGGCTACACCTTC. Full variable domain (remainder filled in from reference TRBV2 and TRBJ1-2): EPEVTQTPSHQVTQMGQEVILRCVPISNHLYFYWYRQILGQKVEFLVSFYNNEISEKSEIFDDQFSVERPDGSNFTLKIRSTKLEDSAMYFCASRGSRTNYGYTFGSGTRLTVV.

This sequence joins TRBV7-2 and TRBJ2-7, with 13 bases fitting TRBD2. The V gene end was trimmed by 6 bases and the J gene end by 0 bases; junction bases not matched to a gene: 8. CDR1 and CDR2 from the germline V gene are SGHTA and FQGNSA. The CDR3 spans 17 residues. Here the CDR3 DNA reads TGTGCCAGCAGTTCGGGACTAGCGGGACTACTCTCCTACGAGCAGTACTTC. Its protein is CASSSGLAGLLSYEQYF. Full variable domain (remainder filled in from reference TRBV7-2 and TRBJ2-7): GAGVSQSPSNKVTEKGKDVELRCDPISGHTALYWYRQSLGQGLEFLIYFQGNSAPDKSGLPSDRFSAERTGGSVSTLTIQRTQQEDSAVYLCASSSGLAGLLSYEQYFGPGTRLTVT.

The chain links TRBV28 to TRBJ2-7; 9 nucleotides align to TRBD1. There are 13 residues in the CDR3. The germline CDR1 and CDR2 sequences are MDHEN and SYDVKM. V lost 8 bases, J lost 1 base, and 3 bases stayed unmatched. The CDR3 nucleotides are TGTGCCAGCGGGGGACAGGGATCCTACGAGCAGTACTTC. As protein: CASGGQGSYEQYF.

This rearrangement joins TRBV5-6 to TRBJ1-3; TRBD1 might be the D (5 bases). CDR1 is SGHDT, CDR2 YYEEEE, per germline. V shed 4 bases and J shed 4 bases, with 15 bases lying between them. The CDR3 extends over 15 amino acids. CDR3 nucleotides: TGTGCCAGCAGCCTGGGTGGGGCCACAGGAAACACCATATATTTT. Protein product: CASSLGGATGNTIYF.

The chain couples TRBV5-5 to TRBJ1-3; D is unresolved. V gave up 6 bases and J gave up 4 bases, with 11 bases separating them. CDR3 length: 13 amino acids. Germline loops: CDR1 SGHKS, CDR2 YYEKEE (reference sequence). The CDR3 DNA sequence: TGTGCCAGCAACGAGCATCTAGGAAACACCATATATTTT. This sequence encodes CASNEHLGNTIYF.

The V gene is TRBV11-1, the J gene TRBJ1-2, with D uncertain. Trimming removed 5 bases from V and 3 bases from J, with 10 bases in between. The CDR3 is 13 residues long. Germline V gene lookup returns CDR1 SGHAT and CDR2 FQDESV (reference sequence). The CDR3 nucleotides are TGTGCCAGCAGCCCTGTTTCGGACTATGGCTACACCTTC. It encodes CASSPVSDYGYTF.

This chain joins TRBV5-1 and TRBJ1-4; 7 bases align to TRBD1. The CDR3 length is 15 residues. Trimming at V came to 2 bases and at J to 8 bases, leaving 9 bases not matched to a gene. CDR1 SGHRS and CDR2 YFSETQ come from the germline V gene. Written as DNA, the CDR3 is TGCGCCAGCAGCTTCCCCGGGACAGATGGGGAAAAACTGTTTTTT. It codes for CASSFPGTDGEKLFF.

This chain connects TRBV5-1 to TRBJ2-3; 8 bases match TRBD2. Germline CDR1 is SGHRS and CDR2 is YFSETQ. J was trimmed by 2 bases and V by 1 base; bases with no gene match: 6. The CDR3 is 16 amino acids. Here the CDR3 DNA reads TGCGCCAGCAGCTTGAATCCGGGAGGGAACACAGATACGCAGTATTTT. Amino acids: CASSLNPGGNTDTQYF.

This clone has a handful of counts. The rearrangement uses TRBV5-1 and TRBJ2-1; 9 nucleotides line up with TRBD2. CDR3 size: 14 residues. V lost 0 bases to trimming and J lost 8 bases; unmatched junction nucleotides: 3. Germline CDR1 reads SGHRS; CDR2 reads YFSETQ. The CDR3 DNA sequence: TGCGCCAGCAGCTTGGCGGGCGGGAGGGATGAGCAGTTCTTC. It translates to CASSLAGGRDEQFF.

This rearrangement joins TRBV7-2 to TRBJ2-2; D uncertain. From germline, CDR1 is SGHTA and CDR2 FQGNSA. The ends were cut back, 0 bases at V and 14 bases at J, with 7 bases in the middle. The CDR3 is 11 amino acids. CDR3 nucleotides: TGTGCCAGCAGCTTAGCCCTTGGCCTGTTTTTT. Translated: CASSLALGLFF. The variable domain in full, completed from reference TRBV7-2 and TRBJ2-2, reads GAGVSQSPSNKVTEKGKDVELRCDPISGHTALYWYRQSLGQGLEFLIYFQGNSAPDKSGLPSDRFSAERTGGSVSTLTIQRTQQEDSAVYLCASSLALGLFFGEGSRLTVL.

V and J are TRBV7-9 and TRBJ1-6; 8 bases fit TRBD1. The CDR3 length is 15 residues. The V segment lost 1 base and the J segment 5 bases; nucleotides outside the gene matches: 1. The germline V gene encodes CDR1 SEHNR and CDR2 FQNEAQ (reference sequence). This chain's CDR3 is CASSLGTGNNSPLHF. Here the CDR3 DNA reads TGTGCCAGCAGCTTAGGGACAGGGAATAATTCACCCCTCCACTTT.